Listed here are 23 T cell receptor beta chains from one sample, sequenced in a study of blood T cell repertoires in COVID-19. Sequencing was performed with immunoSEQ multiplex PCR; in TCRdb, only in-frame clones are kept and a portion is missing. The sample records 21,000 or so clones, 85% to 90% being singletons. Sequenced material: peripheral blood. The receptors derive from a man aged 50 to 60 with active COVID-19.

This sequence joins TRBV5-1 and TRBJ2-3; 10 bases are shared with TRBD1. J was trimmed by 10 bases and V by 4 bases; bases with no gene match: 12. Looked up from germline, CDR1 is SGHRS and CDR2 is YFSETQ. The CDR3 extends over 15 amino acids. CDR3 nucleotide sequence: TGCGCCAGCAGCACTGGCTGGGACAGGGGAAATTCGCAGTATTTT. Its translation: CASSTGWDRGNSQYF.

This clone was counted a single time. The V call is TRBV5-1, the J call TRBJ2-7; 8 bases fit TRBD1. CDR3 size: 15 residues. J gave up 0 bases and V 4 bases, and 6 bases lay outside the gene matches. Germline assignment: CDR1 SGHRS and CDR2 YFSETQ. The CDR3 region is CASSITGGSSYEQYF. DNA of the CDR3: TGCGCCAGCAGCATAACAGGGGGGAGCTCCTACGAGCAGTACTTC. The variable domain in full, completed from reference TRBV5-1 and TRBJ2-7, reads KAGVTQTPRYLIKTRGQQVTLSCSPISGHRSVSWYQQTPGQGLQFLFEYFSETQRNKGNFPGRFSGRQFSNSRSEMNVSTLELGDSALYLCASSITGGSSYEQYFGPGTRLTVT.

This clone was picked up a small number of times. The genes are TRBV18 and TRBJ2-7, with D possibly TRBD1 on 6 matching bases. The ends were cut back, 0 bases at V and 7 bases at J, with 19 bases in the middle. The length of the CDR3 is 16 residues. CDR1 KGHSH and CDR2 LQKENI come from the germline V gene. The CDR3 DNA reads as TGTGCCAGCTCACCACCGACAGGCGGAGGTCTGAGGGAGCAGTACTTC. Its protein is CASSPPTGGGLREQYF.

V and J are TRBV7-9 and TRBJ2-3; 8 bases line up with TRBD1. Germline V gene sequence: CDR1 SEHNR, CDR2 FQNEAQ (reference sequence). Trimming at V came to 2 bases and at J to 6 bases, leaving 13 bases not matched to a gene. The CDR3 contains 17 residues. The CDR3 DNA reads TGTGCCAGCAGCTTACCCCGGACAGGGAAGGTATCGGATACGCAGTATTTT. This encodes CASSLPRTGKVSDTQYF.

V gene TRBV7-3 combines with J gene TRBJ2-7; 7 bases map to TRBD1. V dropped 5 bases and J dropped 2; count of bases not matched to a gene: 6. Germline CDR1 SGHTA, CDR2 FQGTGA. The CDR3 extends over 14 amino acids. In DNA, the CDR3 is TGTGCCAGCAGCCTCAGAGGGGGCACCTACGAGCAGTACTTC. Translating it yields CASSLRGGTYEQYF.

This chain uses TRBV2 with TRBJ2-7, with 9 bases fitting TRBD1. The CDR3 loop spans 13 amino acids. V gave up 11 bases and J gave up 6 bases; unmatched junction bases: 11. In germline, CDR1 is SNHLY, CDR2 FYNNEI. In DNA, the CDR3 is TGTGCCGGAGGAACAGGGGGCATTATCGAGCAGTACTTC. This translates into CAGGTGGIIEQYF.

The CDR3 region is CASSPGQQNYYGYTF. In DNA form, the CDR3 reads TGTGCCAGCAGTCCCGGACAGCAAAACTACTATGGCTACACCTTC. The rearrangement uses TRBV5-5 and TRBJ1-2; D perhaps matches TRBD1 (6 bases). The CDR3 runs to 15 residues. Germline V CDR1 and CDR2: SGHKS, YYEKEE (reference sequence). Trimming left V 5 bases short and J 3 bases short, with 17 bases between.

J is TRBJ1-1 and V is TRBV5-1; the match to TRBD1 covers 10 bases. The CDR3 consists of 16 residues. The germline CDR1 and CDR2 sequences are SGHRS and YFSETQ. The V gene end was trimmed by 6 bases and the J gene end by 2 bases; junction bases not matched to a gene: 10. The CDR3 is CASTDRGTGVNTEAFF. CDR3 sequence (DNA): TGCGCCAGCACCGACCGAGGGACAGGGGTTAACACTGAAGCTTTCTTT.

This chain connects TRBV6-2 or TRBV6-3 to TRBJ2-7, with unresolved D. The V end lost 3 bases, the J end lost 0 bases, and 12 bases lay between the germline ends. The V gene's germline CDR1 is MNHEY and CDR2 SVGEGT. There are 15 residues in the CDR3. In nucleotides, the CDR3 is TGTGCCAGCAGTTATGGCAAAAGGAGCTCCTACGAGCAGTACTTC. It yields the protein CASSYGKRSSYEQYF.

This chain joins TRBV7-3 and TRBJ2-3; 7 bases map to TRBD2. In germline, CDR1 is SGHTA, CDR2 FQGTGA. V shed 2 bases and J 2 bases; nucleotides not matched to a gene: 1. This CDR3 is 14 amino acids long. For the CDR3, the DNA is TGTGCCAGCAGCTTAGGGGGGGACACAGATACGCAGTATTTT. It encodes CASSLGGDTDTQYF. Full variable domain (remainder filled in from reference TRBV7-3 and TRBJ2-3): GAGVSQTPSNKVTEKGKYVELRCDPISGHTALYWYRQSLGQGPEFLIYFQGTGAADDSGLPNDRFFAVRPEGSVSTLKIQRTERGDSAVYLCASSLGGDTDTQYFGPGTRLTVL.

This chain uses TRBV5-6 with TRBJ2-5; D may be TRBD1 (5 bases). This CDR3 comprises 13 residues. V lost 4 bases, J lost 0 bases, and 7 bases lay in between. CDR1 and CDR2 from the germline V gene are SGHDT and YYEEEE. In DNA form, the CDR3 reads TGTGCCAGCAGCCAGGACAACCAAGAGACCCAGTACTTC. Translated, it gives CASSQDNQETQYF.

The chain has TRBV9 and TRBJ2-3; 12 nucleotides match TRBD2. The CDR3 spans 18 residues. With 4 bases clipped from V and 1 base from J, the junction kept 10 bases outside the gene matches. Germline V CDR1 and CDR2: SGDLS, YYNGEE. The CDR3 is CASSPTSGGRRGTDTQYF. The CDR3 nucleotides read TGTGCCAGCAGCCCGACTAGCGGGGGAAGACGGGGCACAGATACGCAGTATTTT.

The V call is TRBV7-9, the J call TRBJ1-1; D not certain. V gave up 4 bases and J gave up 1 base, with 7 bases separating them. The CDR3 consists of 13 residues. Germline CDR1 reads SEHNR; CDR2 reads FQNEAQ (reference sequence). The CDR3 spells CASSSRQNTEAFF. CDR3 DNA: TGTGCCAGCAGCTCACGACAGAACACTGAAGCTTTCTTT.

The chain links TRBV10-3 to TRBJ1-6; D is unresolved. Trimming pared 0 bases from V and 9 bases from J, leaving 21 bases between. Germline loops: CDR1 ENHRY, CDR2 SYGVKD. This CDR3 has 18 residues. CDR3 DNA sequence: TGTGCCATCAGTGAGTCGCTTGCCCTGAAGCCTCCGGGTTCACCCCTCCACTTT. Amino acids: CAISESLALKPPGSPLHF.

This clone appeared a single time. The chain is built from TRBV25-1 and TRBJ1-4, with D tentatively TRBD1 (5 bases). The germline V and J ends were trimmed by 2 bases and 7 bases, with 5 bases remaining between them. Germline loops: CDR1 MGHDK, CDR2 SYGVNS. This CDR3 comprises 12 residues. The CDR3 nucleotides read TGTGCCAGCAGTGAAAGGGGTGAAAAACTGTTTTTT. Its protein product is CASSERGEKLFF.

The V gene is TRBV3-1 (or the pseudogene TRBV3-2), the J gene TRBJ2-1; 10 nucleotides line up with TRBD2. V was pared by 1 base and J by 5 bases, with 14 bases of the junction left unmatched. In germline, CDR1 is LGHDT, CDR2 YNNKEL (reference sequence). The CDR3 contains 19 residues. Here the CDR3 reads CASSQAAGTGLAKNNEQFF. The DNA for the CDR3 is TGTGCCAGCAGCCAAGCCGCGGGGACGGGACTAGCGAAGAACAATGAGCAGTTCTTC.

CDR3 in amino acids: CASSPQAEAYEQYF. DNA for the CDR3: TGTGCCAGCTCACCACAAGCGGAAGCCTACGAGCAGTACTTC. The V gene is TRBV18, the J gene TRBJ2-7; D perhaps matches TRBD2 (5 bases). Germline V gives CDR1 KGHSH, CDR2 LQKENI. With 1 base removed from V and 2 bases from J, the gap between germline ends came to 9 bases. The CDR3 is 14 residues long.

The chain employs TRBV6-2 or TRBV6-3 and TRBJ2-5; D uncertain. The ends were cut back, 2 bases at V and 5 bases at J, with 3 bases in the middle. The CDR3 is 11 amino acids. Germline loops: CDR1 MNHEY, CDR2 SVGEGT. CDR3 residues: CASSYLETQYF. CDR3 bases: TGTGCCAGCAGTTACCTGGAGACCCAGTACTTC.

The chain joins TRBV9 to TRBJ2-2; 8 bases are shared with TRBD2. Germline lookup yields CDR1 SGDLS and CDR2 YYNGEE. CDR3 size: 19 residues. V lost 1 base and J lost 0; bases outside the gene matches: 11. CDR3 bases: TGTGCCAGCAGCGTACCCCGGCTTAGCGGGAAAACGAACACCGGGGAGCTGTTTTTT. This gives the protein CASSVPRLSGKTNTGELFF. Complete variable domain (other parts from reference TRBV9 and TRBJ2-2): DSGVTQTPKHLITATGQRVTLRCSPRSGDLSVYWYQQSLDQGLQFLIQYYNGEERAKGNILERFSAQQFPDLHSELNLSSLELGDSALYFCASSVPRLSGKTNTGELFFGEGSRLTVL.

V usage is TRBV6-6 and J usage is TRBJ1-4; 7 nucleotides agree with TRBD1. The V and J ends lost 4 bases and 7 bases, in that order; junction bases with no gene match: 12. Germline CDR1 and CDR2: MNHNY and SVGAGI (reference sequence). The CDR3 is made up of 16 amino acids. The CDR3 spells CASSSTGDIPSEKLFF. The CDR3 region has the DNA TGTGCCAGCAGTTCAACAGGGGACATACCCTCTGAAAAACTGTTTTTT.

This chain links TRBV18 with TRBJ1-6; maybe TRBD1 (6 bases). Trimming cost V 3 bases and J 9 bases, with 12 bases left between them. Germline CDR1 and CDR2: KGHSH and LQKENI. CDR3 size: 14 residues. The CDR3, as DNA: TGTGCCAGCTCACCCCCAGGGGTTCTTTCACCCCTCCACTTT. Its translation: CASSPPGVLSPLHF.

The V and J genes are TRBV5-1 and TRBJ2-7; D gene unclear. With 2 bases removed from V and 0 bases from J, the gap between germline ends came to 9 bases. The CDR3 loop spans 14 amino acids. Germline V gene sequence: CDR1 SGHRS, CDR2 YFSETQ. The CDR3 region has the DNA TGCGCCAGCAGCTTTGGTACAAGCTCCTACGAGCAGTACTTC. This codes for CASSFGTSSYEQYF.

This sequence joins TRBV7-9 and TRBJ2-2; D is unclear. This CDR3 is built from 12 residues. V lost 1 base and J 8 bases, leaving 5 bases between the germline ends. The germline CDR1 and CDR2 sequences are SEHNR and FQNEAQ (reference sequence). The CDR3 sequence is CASSLGYGELFF. DNA for the CDR3: TGTGCCAGCAGCTTAGGTTATGGGGAGCTGTTTTTT.